This is a list of T cell receptor beta chains from one sample in a study of PD-L1 blockade in urothelial cancer. Profiling relied on immunoSEQ multiplex PCR, and the TCRdb table lists in-frame clones only, not all of them. The table records fewer than 90,000 clones, approximately 90% of them present only once. Material: PBMCs, obtained around atezolizumab (anti-PD-L1) treatment. These receptors were collected from a woman older than 75 with urothelial cancer. Each CDR3 is given with its conserved first and last residue. The order of the fields is D gene, V gene, J gene, clone size, CDR3 DNA, CDR3 protein. The D gene is left open where the match is weak. Part of the rows lack a size; the others show once, few, many or a class for expanded clones.

d_gene: TRBD2
v_gene: TRBV19
j_gene: TRBJ2-3
abundance: -
CDR3nt: TGTGCCAGTAGACTAGCGGGAGCAGATACGCAGTATTTT
CDR3aa: CASRLAGADTQYF

d_gene: -
v_gene: TRBV7-9
j_gene: TRBJ2-1
abundance: -
CDR3nt: TGTGCCAGCAGTCCTGAGGGTTGGGAGCAGTTCTTC
CDR3aa: CASSPEGWEQFF

d_gene: -
v_gene: TRBV14
j_gene: TRBJ1-2
abundance: -
CDR3nt: TGTGCCAGCAGACCAACTCACAGGGTAAACTATGGCTACACCTTC
CDR3aa: CASRPTHRVNYGYTF

d_gene: -
v_gene: TRBV5-3
j_gene: TRBJ2-4
abundance: -
CDR3nt: TGTGCCAGAAGCTGCACCGGGGCCAAAAACATTCAGTACTTC
CDR3aa: CARSCTGAKNIQYF

d_gene: -
v_gene: TRBV10-3
j_gene: TRBJ1-1
abundance: -
CDR3nt: TGTGCCATCAGTGATCTATTAAGGGGCACTGAAGCTTTCTTT
CDR3aa: CAISDLLRGTEAFF

d_gene: TRBD2
v_gene: TRBV5-1
j_gene: TRBJ2-2
abundance: -
CDR3nt: TGCGCCAGCAGCTTGGATGGTAGCGGGACCGGGGAGCTGTTTTTT
CDR3aa: CASSLDGSGTGELFF

d_gene: -
v_gene: TRBV5-1
j_gene: TRBJ2-7
abundance: -
CDR3nt: TGCGCCAGCAGCTTGTTAGGGGGGACAGTTACGTTCCACGAGCAGTACTTC
CDR3aa: CASSLLGGTVTFHEQYF

d_gene: TRBD2
v_gene: TRBV10-3
j_gene: TRBJ2-1
abundance: few
CDR3nt: TGTGCCATCAGTGAGTCTGTCCTAGCGGGAGAAGAGCAGTTCTTC
CDR3aa: CAISESVLAGEEQFF

d_gene: -
v_gene: TRBV18
j_gene: TRBJ2-1
abundance: -
CDR3nt: TGTGCCAGCTCACCTCCCGACTTCTACAATGAGCAGTTCTTC
CDR3aa: CASSPPDFYNEQFF

d_gene: -
v_gene: TRBV5-1
j_gene: TRBJ2-5
abundance: -
CDR3nt: TGCGCCAGCAGCTTGGGGACGGCGGGGCGGGAGACCCAGTACTTC
CDR3aa: CASSLGTAGRETQYF

d_gene: TRBD1
v_gene: TRBV5-4
j_gene: TRBJ2-4
abundance: -
CDR3nt: TGTGCCAGCAGCCGGGACAGGGCAGAAGGGGAAAACATTCAGTACTTC
CDR3aa: CASSRDRAEGENIQYF